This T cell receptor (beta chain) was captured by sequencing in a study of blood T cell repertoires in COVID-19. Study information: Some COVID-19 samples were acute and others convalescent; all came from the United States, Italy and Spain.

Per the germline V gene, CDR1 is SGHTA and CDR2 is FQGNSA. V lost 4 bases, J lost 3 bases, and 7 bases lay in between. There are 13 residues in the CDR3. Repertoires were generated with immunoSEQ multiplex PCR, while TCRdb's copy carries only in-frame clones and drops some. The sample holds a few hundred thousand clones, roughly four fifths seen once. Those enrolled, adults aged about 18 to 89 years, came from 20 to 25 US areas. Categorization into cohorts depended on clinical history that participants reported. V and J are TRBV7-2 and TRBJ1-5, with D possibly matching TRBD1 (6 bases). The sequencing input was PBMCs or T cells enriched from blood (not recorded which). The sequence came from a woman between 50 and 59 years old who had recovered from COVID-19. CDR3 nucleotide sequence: TGTGCCAGCAGCTCAGGGGTCAATCAGCCCCAGCATTTT. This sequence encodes CASSSGVNQPQHF.